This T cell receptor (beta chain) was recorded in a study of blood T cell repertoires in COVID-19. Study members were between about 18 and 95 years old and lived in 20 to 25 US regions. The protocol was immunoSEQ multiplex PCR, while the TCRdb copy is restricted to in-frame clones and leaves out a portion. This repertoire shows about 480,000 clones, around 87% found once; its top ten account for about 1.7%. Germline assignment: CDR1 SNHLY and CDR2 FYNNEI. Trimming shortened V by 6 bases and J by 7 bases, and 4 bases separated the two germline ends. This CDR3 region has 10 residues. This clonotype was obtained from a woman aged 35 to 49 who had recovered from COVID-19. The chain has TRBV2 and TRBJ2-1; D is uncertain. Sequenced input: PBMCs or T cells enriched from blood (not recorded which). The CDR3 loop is CASSVNEQFF. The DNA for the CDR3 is TGTGCCAGCAGCGTAAATGAGCAGTTCTTC.